The 32 T cell receptor beta chains reported below all come from one sample, sequenced in a study of Graves' ophthalmopathy and Graves' hyperthyroidism. Researchers took RNA transcripts and amplified TCR beta CDR3 regions from them. Second-round multiplex PCR followed a first-round RT-PCR using HTBI primers. TCRdb independently ran MiXCR on the multiplex PCR reads; one entry per CDR3 protein. The table records some 360,000 distinct CDR3 sequences, about a sixth of them present only once. Sequencing was carried out using peripheral blood. All receptors come from an adult woman with stable Graves' hyperthyroidism.

This clonotype was seen many times. This sequence joins TRBV12-3 or TRBV12-4 and TRBJ1-2; D possibly corresponds to TRBD1 (6 bases). The CDR3 has 14 residues. V lost 2 bases and J lost 4, with 11 bases in between. The CDR3 here is CASSLIGGSYGYTF. The DNA of the CDR3 is TGTGCCAGCAGTTTAATCGGGGGCAGCTATGGCTACACCTTC.

The J gene is TRBJ2-2, the V gene TRBV7-3; D gene unclear. Trimming removed 0 bases at V and 1 base at J, with 6 bases between. Germline V gene lookup returns CDR1 SGHTA and CDR2 FQGTGA. This CDR3 contains 15 residues. CDR3 nucleotide sequence: TGTGCCAGCAGCTTAACCCCTGGGAACACCGGGGAGCTGTTTTTT. Translation gives CASSLTPGNTGELFF.

There are a few counts of this clonotype. The V call is TRBV11-2, the J call TRBJ2-5; 7 nucleotides match TRBD2. Trimming cost V 3 bases and J 9 bases; bases outside gene matches: 19. From germline, CDR1 is SGHAT and CDR2 FQNNGV. The CDR3 is 17 amino acids. CDR3 coding DNA: TGTGCCAGCAGCTTTGGCTTGGCGGGAGCCGCATCTGAGGCCCAGTACTTC. Its protein product is CASSFGLAGAASEAQYF.

This clonotype occurred many times. The chain recombines TRBV6-2 or TRBV6-3 with TRBJ1-3; D call uncertain. The germline V gene has CDR1 MNHEY and CDR2 SVGEGT. Deletions cut 5 bases from V and 0 bases from J, with 11 bases between. The CDR3 spans 15 residues. Here the CDR3 reads CASSATTSSGNTIYF. The CDR3 DNA follows: TGTGCCAGCAGTGCTACAACGAGCTCTGGAAACACCATATATTTT.

This sequence joins TRBV30 and TRBJ2-5, with 9 bases that match TRBD1. Germline lookup yields CDR1 GTSNPN and CDR2 SVGIG (reference sequence). The CDR3 has 13 amino acids. V lost 2 bases, J lost 5 bases, and 3 bases stayed unmatched. CDR3: CAWSTGQGETQYF. The CDR3 DNA follows: TGTGCCTGGAGTACGGGACAGGGCGAGACCCAGTACTTC.

On this clonotype itself: A clone one base away is much larger, so this may be a read error. The conserved phenylalanine or tryptophan is not found at the CDR3 terminus, so this likely reflects a read error. This rearrangement joins TRBV15 to TRBJ1-5, with D unresolved. V lost 0 bases and J lost 0, with 12 bases in between. Germline V CDR1 and CDR2: LNHNV, YYDKDF (reference sequence). The CDR3 consists of 17 residues. The CDR3, as DNA: TGTGCCACCAGCAGAGAGGGAACAGTTTATAGCAATCAGCCCCAGCATTAT. This gives the protein CATSREGTVYSNQPQHY.

A few counts support this clonotype. V is TRBV4-3 and J is TRBJ2-7, with 8 bases aligning to TRBD1. V trimming: 0 bases; J trimming: 7 bases; junction bases outside the gene matches: 5. This CDR3 spans 14 amino acids. Germline lookup yields CDR1 LGHNA and CDR2 YSLEER. The DNA of the CDR3 is TGCGCCAGCAGCCAAGACCTCACAGGGGGGGAGCAGTACTTC. Its translation is CASSQDLTGGEQYF.

The genes are TRBV2 and TRBJ2-7; 7 positions match TRBD2. Trimming cost V 6 bases and J 5 bases; bases outside gene matches: 16. Germline-derived CDR1 and CDR2 are SNHLY and FYNNEI. CDR3 length equals 16 residues. CDR3 protein: CASSVGGEPSEDEQYF. In DNA form, the CDR3 reads TGTGCCAGCAGCGTGGGGGGGGAGCCCTCAGAAGACGAGCAGTACTTC.

The rearrangement uses TRBV12-3 or TRBV12-4 and TRBJ1-1; D uncertain. V was cut by 7 bases and J by 4 bases, with 22 bases left in between. This CDR3 region has 16 residues. The CDR3 loop is CASNTFSGTQATEAFF. The CDR3 nucleotides are TGTGCCAGCAACACCTTTTCGGGCACCCAGGCCACTGAAGCTTTCTTT.

V and J are TRBV7-2 and TRBJ1-3, with D unclear. CDR3 length: 15 residues. CDR1 SGHTA and CDR2 FQGNSA come from the germline V gene. V was trimmed by 0 bases and J by 0 bases, leaving 6 bases between them. Here the CDR3 DNA reads TGTGCCAGCAGCTTAGCGGCAACCTCTGGAAACACCATATATTTT. Translation: CASSLAATSGNTIYF.

The chain is built from TRBV6-1 and TRBJ2-7; no reliable D call. Trimming pared 6 bases from V and 0 bases from J, leaving 12 bases between. The CDR3 contains 14 residues. The V gene's germline CDR1 is MNHNS and CDR2 SASEGT. The CDR3 region is CASSLTPSSYEQYF. The CDR3 coding sequence is TGTGCCAGCAGCTTGACACCGAGCTCCTACGAGCAGTACTTC.

This clonotype was observed many times. The chain uses TRBV10-3 and TRBJ1-5; no clear D. The V gene's germline CDR1 is ENHRY and CDR2 SYGVKD. The CDR3 sequence is 13 residues long. Trimming removed 7 bases from V and 4 bases from J, with 11 bases in between. The CDR3 coding sequence is TGTGCCATCACGTCAGCCTCGAATCAGCCCCAGCATTTT. Its protein product is CAITSASNQPQHF.

This clonotype came up many times. It may be a read error: a sequence one base away is much more abundant. The conserved closing phenylalanine or tryptophan is absent in this CDR3, likely reflecting a read error. The rearrangement links TRBV6-5 to TRBJ1-2, with TRBD1 as a possible D gene (5 bases). Germline assignment: CDR1 MNHEY and CDR2 SVGAGI. The V end lost 0 bases, the J end lost 8 bases, and 10 bases lay between the germline ends. CDR3 length: 13 amino acids. CDR3 protein: CASSYSQGGGYTS. The CDR3 region has the DNA TGTGCCAGCAGTTACTCGCAGGGAGGAGGCTACACCTCC.

In its sample, this clonotype was seen many times. The V and J genes are TRBV15 and TRBJ2-7; D not certain. Trimming removed 0 bases at V and 4 bases at J, with 7 bases between. From germline, CDR1 is LNHNV and CDR2 YYDKDF (reference sequence). The CDR3 spans 13 residues. The CDR3 region is CATSRDISYEQYF. DNA of the CDR3: TGTGCCACCAGCAGAGATATCAGTTACGAGCAGTACTTC.

This clonotype was seen more than once but under ten times. The J gene is TRBJ2-2, the V gene TRBV4-2; D may be TRBD2 (6 bases). This CDR3 has 15 residues. Between the trimmed V and J ends, which lost 1 base and 0 bases, there was a span of 6 bases. Germline V gene data show CDR1 as LGHNA and CDR2 as YNFKEQ. Here the CDR3 DNA reads TGTGCCAGCAGCCAAGCTAGCGCGAACACCGGGGAGCTGTTTTTT. Translating it yields CASSQASANTGELFF.

This clonotype was counted at least ten times. This rearrangement joins TRBV29-1 to TRBJ1-2, with 8 bases matching TRBD1. This CDR3 has 13 amino acids. Germline V gene lookup returns CDR1 SQVTM and CDR2 ANQGSEA. Trimming cost V 4 bases and J 4 bases; bases outside gene matches: 5. CDR3 nucleotide sequence: TGCAGCGTTGGGGCGACAGGGGTCTATGGCTACACCTTC. This encodes CSVGATGVYGYTF.

This clonotype was seen at least ten times. The chain joins TRBV12-3 or TRBV12-4 to TRBJ1-1; D call uncertain. The CDR3 runs to 13 residues. V gave up 6 bases and J gave up 3 bases, with 11 bases separating them. The CDR3 sequence: CASSPDGHTEAFF. The DNA of the CDR3 is TGTGCCAGCAGCCCGGACGGTCACACTGAAGCTTTCTTT.

Comments on this clonotype: It may be a read error: a sequence one base away is much more abundant. The rearrangement links TRBV29-1 to TRBJ2-2; TRBD2 might be the D (6 bases). There are 15 residues in the CDR3. The germline CDR1 and CDR2 sequences are SQVTM and ANQGSEA. Trimming cost V 8 bases and J 7 bases, with 23 bases left between them. Here the CDR3 DNA reads TGCAGCACTCGGGGGTACGAGGAGGACCTCGGGGAGCTGTTTTTT. Protein sequence: CSTRGYEEDLGELFF.

This clonotype was counted at least ten times. The rearrangement links TRBV5-5 to TRBJ1-2; D is uncertain. V lost 6 bases, J lost 5 bases, and 20 bases lay in between. Germline V gene data show CDR1 as SGHKS and CDR2 as YYEKEE (reference sequence). The CDR3 has 15 amino acids. CDR3 residues: CASISVNAATYGYTF. The CDR3 DNA reads TGTGCCAGCATTTCGGTCAACGCTGCTACTTATGGCTACACCTTC.

The table lists this clonotype with many counts. CDR3 region: CASSPSRTGKRDTAVGSYEQYF. In DNA form, the CDR3 reads TGTGCCAGCAGTCCCTCGAGGACAGGCAAGCGGGACACCGCCGTAGGCTCCTACGAGCAGTACTTC. The chain combines TRBV6-7 with TRBJ2-7; the D gene could be TRBD1 or TRBD2 (7 bases each). TRBV6-7 is flagged as an ORF with uncertain function. Deletions cut 5 bases from V and 0 bases from J, with 35 bases between. The CDR3 totals 22 residues.

This rearrangement joins TRBV9 to TRBJ2-6, with TRBD1 identical over 8 bases. Per the germline V gene, CDR1 is SGDLS and CDR2 is YYNGEE. There are 16 residues in the CDR3. The ends lost 3 bases at V and 2 bases at J; junction bases unmatched: 4. The CDR3 is CASSAQTGAGANVLTF. As DNA, the CDR3 is TGTGCCAGCAGCGCACAGACAGGGGCTGGGGCCAACGTCCTGACTTTC.

In its sample, this clonotype was seen many times. V usage is TRBV25-1 and J usage is TRBJ1-1, with a tentative D call TRBD1 (6 bases). CDR3 length equals 16 residues. CDR1 is MGHDK, CDR2 SYGVNS, per germline. V was cut by 4 bases and J by 2 bases, with 17 bases left in between. CDR3 sequence reads: CASSAHNRDNNTEAFF. CDR3 coding DNA: TGTGCCAGCAGTGCCCACAACCGGGACAATAACACTGAAGCTTTCTTT.

Ten or more counts support this clonotype. The chain links TRBV12-3 or TRBV12-4 to TRBJ2-7, with 8 positions matching TRBD2. The CDR3 totals 14 residues. After removal of 4 bases from V and 7 bases from J, the junction contained 9 bases not matched to a gene. The CDR3 sequence: CASSSSGPSEEQYF. DNA of the CDR3: TGTGCCAGCAGTTCTAGCGGGCCCTCGGAAGAGCAGTACTTC.

The sample holds many counts of this clonotype. The V call is TRBV19, the J call TRBJ1-1; D perhaps matches TRBD1 (6 bases). Trimming removed 8 bases from V and 3 bases from J, with 13 bases in between. CDR3 length: 13 residues. CDR1 and CDR2 (germline): LNHDA, SQIVND (reference sequence). This CDR3 reads CASSTGLDTEAFF. The DNA of the CDR3 is TGTGCCAGTTCCACAGGGCTGGACACTGAAGCTTTCTTT.

The chain carries TRBV20-1 and TRBJ1-1; D perhaps matches TRBD1 (5 bases). Germline loops: CDR1 DFQATT, CDR2 SNEGSKA (reference sequence). V lost 1 base and J lost 3, with 9 bases in between. The CDR3 is 13 residues long. The CDR3 sequence is CSARVVGDTEAFF. The CDR3 DNA reads TGCAGTGCTAGAGTTGTAGGGGACACTGAAGCTTTCTTT.

There are many counts of this clonotype. The chain is built from TRBV20-1 and TRBJ1-2, with 8 bases matching TRBD1. The germline V gene encodes CDR1 DFQATT and CDR2 SNEGSKA (reference sequence). The CDR3 runs 13 residues. The V segment lost 2 bases and the J segment 7 bases; nucleotides outside the gene matches: 6. The CDR3 DNA sequence: TGCAGTGCTAGATCGGGACAGGTTGGTGGCTACACCTTC. Encoded protein: CSARSGQVGGYTF.

As for this clonotype: This could be a read error, since a much larger clone is one nucleotide away. This sequence joins TRBV12-3 or TRBV12-4 and TRBJ1-1; no clear D gene. This CDR3 comprises 15 residues. This CDR3 is CASSPPNGWNTEACF. The CDR3 region has the DNA TGTGCCAGCAGTCCCCCAAACGGTTGGAACACTGAAGCTTGCTTT.

The J gene is TRBJ2-5, the V gene TRBV20-1; TRBD2 matches at 7 bases. This CDR3 is 14 amino acids long. The V gene's germline CDR1 is DFQATT and CDR2 SNEGSKA (reference sequence). The V gene end was trimmed by 1 base and the J gene end by 1 base; junction bases not matched to a gene: 3. CDR3 DNA: TGCAGTGCTAGAGTGGGCGGGGGCCAAGAGACCCAGTACTTC. It encodes CSARVGGGQETQYF.

At least ten counts were recorded for this clonotype. The chain combines TRBV19 with TRBJ1-5, with D unresolved. The CDR3 covers 16 residues. Germline-derived CDR1 and CDR2 are LNHDA and SQIVND (reference sequence). Trimming cost V 3 bases and J 0 bases, with 12 bases left between them. The CDR3 protein is CASSIEIFYSNQPQHF. The CDR3 DNA sequence: TGTGCCAGTAGTATTGAGATCTTCTATAGCAATCAGCCCCAGCATTTT.

This clonotype has just one count. The chain is built from TRBV6-2 or TRBV6-3 and TRBJ1-1; D remains ambiguous. The CDR3 runs to 13 residues. The V end was cut by 2 bases, the J end by 5 bases, with 9 bases between. Germline V lookup: CDR1 MNHEY, CDR2 SVGEGT. CDR3 coding DNA: TGTGCCAGCAGTTACACGGCGGGAACTGAAGCTTTCTTT. This sequence encodes CASSYTAGTEAFF.

This clonotype appeared many times. The junction differs from germline at one of its ends, possibly a read error. V gene TRBV6-2 or TRBV6-3 combines with J gene TRBJ1-1, with TRBD1 matching over 12 bases. The CDR3 length is 16 residues. Germline CDR1 and CDR2: MNHEY and SVGEGT. The CDR3 DNA sequence: TGTGCCAGCAACACCGAACCGGGACAGGGGGCCAGTGAAGCCTTCTTT. This translates into CASNTEPGQGASEAFF.

The V gene is TRBV7-2, the J gene TRBJ2-2, with TRBD2 matching 7 bases. Per the germline V gene, CDR1 is SGHTA and CDR2 is FQGNSA. V trimming: 0 bases; J trimming: 0 bases; junction bases outside the gene matches: 4. The CDR3 has 17 amino acids. Written as DNA, the CDR3 is TGTGCCAGCAGCTTAGCACGGGACTACCCGAACACCGGGGAGCTGTTTTTT. Translating it yields CASSLARDYPNTGELFF.